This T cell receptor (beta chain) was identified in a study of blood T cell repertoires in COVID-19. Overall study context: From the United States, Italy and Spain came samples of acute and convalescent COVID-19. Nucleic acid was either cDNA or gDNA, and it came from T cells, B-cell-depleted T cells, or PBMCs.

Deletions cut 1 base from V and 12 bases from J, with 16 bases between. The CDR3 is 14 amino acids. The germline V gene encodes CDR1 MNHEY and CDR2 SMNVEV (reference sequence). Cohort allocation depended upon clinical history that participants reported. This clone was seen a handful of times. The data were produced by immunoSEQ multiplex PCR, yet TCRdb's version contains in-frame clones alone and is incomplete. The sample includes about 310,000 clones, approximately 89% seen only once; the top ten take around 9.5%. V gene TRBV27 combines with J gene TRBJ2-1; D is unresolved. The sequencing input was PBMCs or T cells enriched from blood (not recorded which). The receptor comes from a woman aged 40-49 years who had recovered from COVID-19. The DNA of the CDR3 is TGTGCCAGCAGTTTATATGGCAGATCTGTCGTGCAGTTCTTC. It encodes CASSLYGRSVVQFF.